The clone carrying this TCR beta chain has a count of ten or more. Its antigen is currently unknown. This entry is derived from a study of spatial heterogeneity in lung cancer. Points from the study as a whole: Expanded alpha and beta TCR counts within tumors tracked tumor mutation counts.

Germline assignment: CDR1 SGHRS and CDR2 YFSETQ. The V gene lost 0 bases and the J gene lost 3 bases, with 10 bases spanning the gap. The CDR3 has 15 amino acids. Time point of the sample: sample taken at primary tumor resection. TCRdb processed the 5' RACE reads anew with MiXCR; each CDR3 protein has one entry. The sample holds 8,000 or so distinct CDR3 sequences, under 9% seen once. The specimen comprised lung tumor tissue, sampled at surgery. This TCR came from a male donor with early-stage non-small cell lung cancer. The V gene is TRBV5-1, the J gene TRBJ1-5, with a weak D call TRBD1 (5 bases). CDR3 coding DNA: TGCGCCAGCAGCTTGGATGGGACCTTCAATCAGCCCCAGCATTTT. Its translation is CASSLDGTFNQPQHF.